The entry that follows covers one T cell receptor (beta chain) sequence. This specimen belongs to a study of identical twins. The V gene lost 3 bases and the J gene lost 1 base, with 15 bases spanning the gap. The CDR3 is 16 amino acids. TCRdb reprocessed the 5' RACE reads with MiXCR, giving one entry per CDR3 protein. The data show around 1.7 million distinct CDR3 sequences, about 32% seen once. The chain has TRBV12-3 or TRBV12-4 and TRBJ1-1; a weak D match, TRBD1 (5 bases). The source of this sequence is a newborn girl in good health. The specimen was cord blood. Written as DNA, the CDR3 is TGTGCCAGCAGTTTCCGGGACGCTCGGGGGAACACTGAAGCTTTCTTT. Translated, it gives CASSFRDARGNTEAFF.